The next 13 T cell receptor beta chains were all read from a single sample in a study of blood T cell repertoires in COVID-19. Profiled with immunoSEQ multiplex PCR; TCRdb holds only in-frame clones, not every one. This table has approximately 240,000 clones, about 89% appearing once. The sequencing sample was made of PBMCs or T cells enriched from blood (not recorded which). The receptors originated from a woman between 18 and 30 years old who had recovered from COVID-19.

The rearrangement uses TRBV9 and TRBJ2-5; TRBD1 matches at 10 bases. V lost 3 bases to trimming and J lost 5 bases; unmatched junction nucleotides: 16. Germline assignment: CDR1 SGDLS and CDR2 YYNGEE. The CDR3 is made up of 18 amino acids. The CDR3 DNA reads as TGTGCCAGCAGCGCGACAGGGGGCGCATTCCCATCGGGGGAGACCCAGTACTTC. Encoded protein: CASSATGGAFPSGETQYF.

The rearrangement uses TRBV28 and TRBJ2-7; a weak D match, TRBD1 (6 bases). From germline, CDR1 is MDHEN and CDR2 SYDVKM. The CDR3 contains 15 residues. Trimming left V 1 base short and J 2 bases short, with 12 bases between. The CDR3, as DNA: TGTGCCAGCAGTTTATTATATGGACAGACCTACGAGCAGTACTTC. It specifies CASSLLYGQTYEQYF.

This clone was detected only a few times. CDR3 protein: CASSSDREFSDTQYF. The CDR3 DNA reads as TGTGCCAGCAGCAGCGACAGGGAGTTTTCGGATACGCAGTATTTT. This chain joins TRBV5-4 and TRBJ2-3, with 7 nucleotides matching TRBD1. There are 15 residues in the CDR3. Germline assignment: CDR1 SGHNT and CDR2 YYREEE (reference sequence). J lost 6 bases, V lost 4 bases, and 11 bases had no gene match.

The rearrangement uses TRBV15 and TRBJ1-2, with 9 bases identical to TRBD1. CDR1 LNHNV and CDR2 YYDKDF come from the germline V gene (reference sequence). V lost 2 bases to trimming and J lost 3 bases; unmatched junction nucleotides: 10. The CDR3 runs 17 residues. Here the CDR3 reads CATSRMGQQGADYGYTF. The CDR3 DNA sequence: TGTGCCACCAGCAGAATGGGGCAACAGGGGGCGGACTATGGCTACACCTTC.

The CDR3 spells CASSQQGARAFF. Here the CDR3 DNA reads TGTGCCAGCAGCCAACAGGGTGCTAGGGCTTTCTTT. The chain is built from TRBV3-1 (or the pseudogene TRBV3-2) and TRBJ1-1; tentative D call: TRBD1 (5 bases). V was clipped by 2 bases and J by 11 bases, with 12 bases between them. This CDR3 has 12 residues. CDR1 is LGHDT and CDR2 is YNNKEL in the germline V gene (reference sequence).

The gene calls are TRBV7-2 and TRBJ2-7, with D unclear. CDR1 is SGHTA, CDR2 FQGNSA, per germline. The CDR3 contains 14 residues. V lost 5 bases and J lost 0, with 11 bases in between. DNA for the CDR3: TGTGCCAGCAGCCCCCGCCGGAGCTCCTACGAGCAGTACTTC. Protein: CASSPRRSSYEQYF.

V usage is TRBV28 and J usage is TRBJ2-7; D gene ambiguous. There are 15 residues in the CDR3. The V gene's germline CDR1 is MDHEN and CDR2 SYDVKM. Trimming took off 2 bases at V and 7 bases at J, with 18 bases between the two ends. CDR3 coding DNA: TGTGCCAGCAGTTTAACGGCAGGATGGGCCTGGGAGCAGTACTTC. It is translated as CASSLTAGWAWEQYF.

The chain combines TRBV7-6 with TRBJ2-7; TRBD2 agrees at 9 bases. V dropped 4 bases and J dropped 0; count of bases not matched to a gene: 4. This CDR3 comprises 15 residues. Germline lookup yields CDR1 SGHVS and CDR2 FNYEAQ. The chain's CDR3 is CASSSYSGSSYEQYF. The CDR3 nucleotides read TGTGCCAGCAGCTCATATAGCGGGAGCTCCTACGAGCAGTACTTC.

This chain links TRBV28 with TRBJ1-1, with a weak D call TRBD1 (5 bases). CDR1 MDHEN and CDR2 SYDVKM come from the germline V gene. V lost 3 bases and J lost 1, with 15 bases in between. The CDR3 consists of 16 residues. The DNA for the CDR3 is TGTGCCAGCAGTTTTAACGAAGGGAGGGGGAACACTGAAGCTTTCTTT. It encodes CASSFNEGRGNTEAFF.

The chain uses TRBV7-9 and TRBJ1-2; no clear D. Germline-derived CDR1 and CDR2 are SEHNR and FQNEAQ (reference sequence). The CDR3 contains 13 residues. Trimming removed 4 bases from V and 4 bases from J, with 10 bases in between. The CDR3 sequence is CASSSGERYGYTF. For the CDR3, the DNA is TGTGCCAGCAGCTCCGGGGAGCGCTATGGCTACACCTTC.

In regard to this clone: One end of the junction is discordant with germline, which a read error may explain. The V call is TRBV28, the J call TRBJ2-3; maybe TRBD1 (6 bases). This CDR3 region has 13 residues. Germline lookup yields CDR1 MDHEN and CDR2 SYDVKM. The chain's CDR3 is CASSSPLTGRPHF. The CDR3 bases are TGTGCCAGCAGTTCACCCCTCACAGGGCGGCCGCATTTT.

This clone has only one observation. V is TRBV24-1 and J is TRBJ2-2, with TRBD1 identical over 12 bases. Per the germline V gene, CDR1 is KGHDR and CDR2 is SFDVKD. J gave up 6 bases and V 2 bases, and 3 bases lay outside the gene matches. The CDR3 sequence is 16 residues long. The CDR3 DNA reads TGTGCCACCAGTGATTGGGGACAGGGGGCAGCCGGGGAGCTGTTTTTT. This encodes CATSDWGQGAAGELFF.

The chain recombines TRBV27 with TRBJ1-1; 8 nucleotides match TRBD1. Germline CDR1 and CDR2: MNHEY and SMNVEV (reference sequence). V lost 10 bases to trimming and J lost 0 bases; unmatched junction nucleotides: 4. The CDR3 totals 13 residues. The CDR3 is CATSGGLNTEAFF. The CDR3 DNA sequence: TGTGCCACCTCAGGGGGCCTGAACACTGAAGCTTTCTTT.